These T cell receptor beta chains were read from a single sample in a study of technical replicates of blood from several donors. Here immunoSEQ multiplex PCR was the method, and the copy in TCRdb shows in-frame clones only, minus some. Found here are approximately 81,000 clones, approximately 96% of them singletons; the top ten hold about 0.2%. Sequenced input: T cells isolated from PBMCs. The receptors stem from a human donor in good health. CDR3s include the opening cysteine and the closing phenylalanine or tryptophan. Fields, in order: clone size, V gene, D gene, J gene, CDR3 protein, CDR3 DNA. A D gene is named only where the DNA matches it firmly. The listing skips clone size in some rows; elsewhere it reads once, few, many or a size class.

-	TRBV2	TRBD2	TRBJ2-7	CASSRLVSGVVPQYF	TGTGCCAGCAGCCGACTAGTCAGCGGGGTTGTACCGCAGTACTTC
-	TRBV5-6	-	TRBJ2-5	CASSLGGYGGEQYF	TGTGCCAGCAGCTTGGGAGGCTACGGCGGAGAGCAGTACTTC
-	TRBV29-1	-	TRBJ2-7	CSVEDRRGGSYEQYF	TGCAGCGTTGAAGATCGGAGGGGCGGATCCTACGAGCAGTACTTC
-	TRBV7-3	-	TRBJ1-6	CASSPTGDRSSPLHF	TGTGCCAGCAGCCCGACGGGAGATAGGAGTTCACCCCTCCACTTT
once	TRBV29-1	-	TRBJ2-2	CSVDGGEPNTGELFF	TGCAGCGTTGACGGAGGGGAGCCGAACACCGGGGAGCTGTTTTTT
-	TRBV23-1	TRBD1	TRBJ2-3	CASSVPGQGGDTQYF	TGCGCCAGCAGTGTTCCGGGACAGGGAGGAGATACGCAGTATTTT
-	TRBV10-3	-	TRBJ2-7	CALRGGPGAQEYF	TGTGCCTTACGAGGGGGTCCCGGTGCACAGGAATACTTC
-	TRBV27	TRBD1	TRBJ1-2	CASSRQGENGYTF	TGTGCCAGCAGTAGACAGGGTGAGAATGGCTACACCTTC
-	TRBV7-9	TRBD2	TRBJ2-1	CASSLLAGESEQFF	TGTGCCAGCAGTTTACTAGCGGGAGAGTCTGAGCAGTTCTTC
-	TRBV5-1	-	TRBJ1-2	CASSLSKQGDYGYTF	TGCGCCAGCAGCTTGTCTAAACAGGGCGACTATGGCTACACCTTC
-	TRBV5-5	-	TRBJ2-3	CASSFPGTDTQYF	TGTGCCAGCAGCTTTCCGGGGACAGATACGCAGTATTTT
-	TRBV29-1	TRBD1	TRBJ2-5	CSVRDRGETQYF	TGCAGCGTGCGGGACAGGGGAGAGACCCAGTACTTC
-	TRBV19	TRBD1	TRBJ1-5	CASKPTTGSSNQPQHF	TGTGCCAGTAAGCCTACGACAGGGTCTAGCAATCAGCCCCAGCATTTT
once	TRBV27	-	TRBJ1-3	CASSSRGGSYGNTIYF	TGTGCCAGCAGTTCCCGTGGAGGGTCTTATGGAAACACCATATATTTT
-	TRBV29-1	TRBD1	TRBJ2-7	CSVAPFYGTGVSYEQYF	TGCAGCGTTGCCCCCTTCTATGGGACAGGGGTTTCCTACGAGCAGTACTTC
-	TRBV29-1	TRBD1	TRBJ1-1	CSVWDRGRHAFF	TGCAGCGTCTGGGACAGGGGGCGACATGCTTTCTTT
-	TRBV19	TRBD2	TRBJ2-3	CASSGGGDTQYF	TGTGCCAGTAGTGGCGGGGGAGATACGCAGTATTTT
-	TRBV5-6	-	TRBJ2-2	CASSRRTDANTGELFF	TGTGCCAGCAGCCGACGGACAGACGCGAACACCGGGGAGCTGTTTTTT